This TCR beta chain was recorded in a study of early T cells in non-severe SARS-CoV-2 infection. Turning to the study itself: The input, bulk RNA from unsorted whole blood, was sequenced, and chains were unpaired.

With V trimmed by 1 base and J by 5 bases, 0 bases remained unmatched. Germline CDR1 and CDR2: SGHTA and FQGNSA. The CDR3 loop spans 14 amino acids. The table lists this clonotype with a few counts. What it recognizes is unknown. Study-level results: Database matching using VDJdb favored anti-spike CD8 responses, with private and CD4 specificities left missing.

Separate cDNA molecules each had unique molecular identifiers attached to them. A single record per CDR3 protein comes from TCRdb applying MiXCR to the 5' RACE reads. The table shows about 70,000 distinct CDR3 sequences, with roughly 15% occurring only once. This TCR derives from an adult who was a healthcare worker with PCR-confirmed SARS-CoV-2 infection or an uninfected control (not recorded which). V usage is TRBV7-2 and J usage is TRBJ2-1; 9 bases map to TRBD2. Source: whole blood, taken at baseline. The CDR3 protein is CASSLVAGDNEQFF. For the CDR3, the DNA is TGTGCCAGCAGCTTAGTAGCGGGAGACAATGAGCAGTTCTTC.